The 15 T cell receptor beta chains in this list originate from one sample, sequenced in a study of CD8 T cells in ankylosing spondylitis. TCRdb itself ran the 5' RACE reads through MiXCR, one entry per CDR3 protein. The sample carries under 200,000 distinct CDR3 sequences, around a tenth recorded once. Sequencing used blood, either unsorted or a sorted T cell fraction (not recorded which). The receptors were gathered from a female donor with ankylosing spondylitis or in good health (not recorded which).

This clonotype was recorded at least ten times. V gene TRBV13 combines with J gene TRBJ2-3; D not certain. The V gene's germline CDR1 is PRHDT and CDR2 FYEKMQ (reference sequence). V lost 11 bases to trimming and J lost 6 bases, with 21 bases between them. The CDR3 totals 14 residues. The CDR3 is CAASAASKRDTQYF. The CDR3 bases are TGTGCCGCCTCCGCCGCCAGTAAAAGGGATACGCAGTATTTT.

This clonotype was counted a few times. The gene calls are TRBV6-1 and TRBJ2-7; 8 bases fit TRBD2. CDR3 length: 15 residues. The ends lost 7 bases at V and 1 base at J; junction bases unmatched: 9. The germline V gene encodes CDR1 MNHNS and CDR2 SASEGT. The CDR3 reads CASIGTGLASYEQYF. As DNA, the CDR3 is TGTGCCAGCATAGGAACTGGACTAGCTTCCTACGAGCAGTACTTC.

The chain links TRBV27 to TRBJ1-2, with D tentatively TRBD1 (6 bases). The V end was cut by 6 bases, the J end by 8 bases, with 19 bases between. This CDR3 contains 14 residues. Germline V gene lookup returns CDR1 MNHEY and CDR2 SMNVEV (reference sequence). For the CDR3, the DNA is TGTGCCAGCAGAGGGGGAGGGGGAGAAAAGGGCTACACCTTC. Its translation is CASRGGGGEKGYTF.

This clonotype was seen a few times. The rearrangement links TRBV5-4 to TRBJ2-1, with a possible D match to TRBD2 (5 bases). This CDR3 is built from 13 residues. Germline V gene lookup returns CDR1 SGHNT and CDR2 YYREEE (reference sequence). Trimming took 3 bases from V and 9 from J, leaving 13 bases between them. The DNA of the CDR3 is TGTGCCAGCAGCTCGATTCGGGGAAGTGAGCAGTTCTTC. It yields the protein CASSSIRGSEQFF.

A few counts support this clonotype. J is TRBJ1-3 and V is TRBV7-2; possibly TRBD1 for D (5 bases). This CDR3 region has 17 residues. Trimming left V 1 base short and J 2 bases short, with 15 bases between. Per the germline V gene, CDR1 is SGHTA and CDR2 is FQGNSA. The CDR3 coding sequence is TGTGCCAGCAGCTTAGGTTCAGGGAGTTGGACTGGAAACACCATATATTTT. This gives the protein CASSLGSGSWTGNTIYF.

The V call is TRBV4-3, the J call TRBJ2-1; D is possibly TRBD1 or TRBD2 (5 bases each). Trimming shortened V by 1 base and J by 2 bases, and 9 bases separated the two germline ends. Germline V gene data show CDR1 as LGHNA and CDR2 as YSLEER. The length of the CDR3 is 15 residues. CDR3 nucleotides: TGCGCCAGCAGCCAAGGAGGGGCCCCCTACAATGAGCAGTTCTTC. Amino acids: CASSQGGAPYNEQFF.

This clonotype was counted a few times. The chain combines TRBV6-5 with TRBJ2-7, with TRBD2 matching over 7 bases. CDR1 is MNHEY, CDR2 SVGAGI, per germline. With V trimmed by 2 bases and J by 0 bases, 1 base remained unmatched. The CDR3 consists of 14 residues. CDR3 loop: CASSYERGSYEQYF. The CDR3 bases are TGTGCCAGCAGTTACGAGCGGGGCTCCTACGAGCAGTACTTC.

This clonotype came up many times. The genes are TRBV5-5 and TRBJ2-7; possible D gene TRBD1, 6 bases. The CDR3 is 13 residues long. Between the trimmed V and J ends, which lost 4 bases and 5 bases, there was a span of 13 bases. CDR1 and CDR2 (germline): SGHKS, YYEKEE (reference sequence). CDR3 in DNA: TGTGCCAGCAGCCCACAGGGAACGAACGAGCAGTACTTC. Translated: CASSPQGTNEQYF.

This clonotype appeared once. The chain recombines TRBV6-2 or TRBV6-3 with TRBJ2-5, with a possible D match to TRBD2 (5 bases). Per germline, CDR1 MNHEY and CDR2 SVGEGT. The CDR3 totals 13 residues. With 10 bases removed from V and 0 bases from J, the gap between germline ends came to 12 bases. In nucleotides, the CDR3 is TGTGCCACCTCGTCGACTAACCAAGAGACCCAGTACTTC. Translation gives CATSSTNQETQYF.

CDR3 coding DNA: TGTGCCAGCAGCTCCTCCGCCAGCTTACACAATGAGCAGTTCTTC. It translates to CASSSSASLHNEQFF. The chain combines TRBV13 with TRBJ2-1; D is uncertain. Trimming shortened V by 4 bases and J by 5 bases, and 15 bases separated the two germline ends. From germline, CDR1 is PRHDT and CDR2 FYEKMQ (reference sequence). CDR3 length: 15 amino acids.

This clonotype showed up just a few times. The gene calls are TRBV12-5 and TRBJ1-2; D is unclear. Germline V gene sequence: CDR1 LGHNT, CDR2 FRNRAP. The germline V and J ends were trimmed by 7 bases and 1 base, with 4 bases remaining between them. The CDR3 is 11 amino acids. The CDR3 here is CASVDNYGYTF. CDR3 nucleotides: TGTGCTAGTGTTGATAACTATGGCTACACCTTC.

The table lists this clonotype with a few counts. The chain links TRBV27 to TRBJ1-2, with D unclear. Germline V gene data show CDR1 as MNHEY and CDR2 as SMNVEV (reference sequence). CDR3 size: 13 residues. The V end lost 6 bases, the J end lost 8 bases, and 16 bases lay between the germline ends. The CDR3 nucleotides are TGTGCCAGCAGACCAACCGGGGTGGAGGGCTACACCTTC. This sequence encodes CASRPTGVEGYTF.

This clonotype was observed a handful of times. This chain's CDR3 is CASDPSGGYTF. Here the CDR3 DNA reads TGTGCCTCCGACCCGAGCGGTGGCTACACCTTC. The V and J genes are TRBV30 and TRBJ1-2; D remains ambiguous. CDR1 is GTSNPN and CDR2 is SVGIG in the germline V gene (reference sequence). V shed 7 bases and J shed 7 bases, with 13 bases lying between them. The CDR3 loop spans 11 amino acids.

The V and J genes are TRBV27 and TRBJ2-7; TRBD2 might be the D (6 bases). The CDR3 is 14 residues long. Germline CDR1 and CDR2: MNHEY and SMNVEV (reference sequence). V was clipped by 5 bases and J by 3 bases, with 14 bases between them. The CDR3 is CASSISGSSYEQYF. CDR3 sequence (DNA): TGTGCCAGCAGTATTAGCGGTTCGAGCTACGAGCAGTACTTC.

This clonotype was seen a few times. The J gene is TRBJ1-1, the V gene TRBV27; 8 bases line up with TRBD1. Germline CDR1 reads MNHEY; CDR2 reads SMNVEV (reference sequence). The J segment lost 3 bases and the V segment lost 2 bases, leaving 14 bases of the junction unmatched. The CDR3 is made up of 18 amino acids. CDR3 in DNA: TGTGCCAGCAGTTTAATTTACCGGACAGGGAGGGTCGACACTGAAGCTTTCTTT. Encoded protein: CASSLIYRTGRVDTEAFF.